Listed below are T cell receptor beta chains from one sample, sequenced in a study of identical twins. TCRdb reprocessed the 5' RACE reads via MiXCR and lists one record per CDR3 protein. The table records 690,000 or so distinct CDR3 sequences, around 8.3% of them present only once. This same sample was also part of a study on yellow fever vaccine responses in identical twins.

The specimen sequenced was PBMCs. All receptors come from a woman aged 18-29 years in good health. The CDR3 runs from the conserved cysteine through the conserved F or W. D genes are given only for firm matches. Clone size, where shown, is once, few, many, or a class for clones that have expanded.

j_call: TRBJ1-2; clone_size: few; v_call: TRBV9; d_call: .; cdr3_length: 14; cdr3_aa: CASSVEQVDYGYTF; cdr3_nt: TGTGCCAGCAGCGTAGAACAGGTGGACTATGGCTACACCTTC
j_call: TRBJ2-6; clone_size: many; v_call: TRBV29-1; d_call: TRBD1; cdr3_length: 16; cdr3_aa: CSVLAQGAKGANVLTF; cdr3_nt: TGCAGCGTTCTCGCACAGGGGGCGAAGGGGGCCAACGTCCTGACTTTC
j_call: TRBJ2-2; clone_size: few; v_call: TRBV29-1; d_call: .; cdr3_length: 15; cdr3_aa: CSVEVQGLGTGELFF; cdr3_nt: TGCAGCGTTGAAGTCCAGGGATTGGGCACCGGGGAGCTGTTTTTT
j_call: TRBJ2-2; clone_size: .; v_call: TRBV9; d_call: .; cdr3_length: 16; cdr3_aa: CASSVLASPNTGELFF; cdr3_nt: TGTGCCAGCAGCGTATTGGCGTCCCCGAACACCGGGGAGCTGTTTTTT
j_call: TRBJ2-7; clone_size: few; v_call: TRBV14; d_call: TRBD2; cdr3_length: 15; cdr3_aa: CASSQDLAGGYEQYF; cdr3_nt: TGTGCCAGCAGCCAAGATCTAGCGGGGGGTTACGAGCAGTACTTC
j_call: TRBJ2-2; clone_size: few; v_call: TRBV20-1; d_call: .; cdr3_length: 14; cdr3_aa: CSASPSGGTGELFF; cdr3_nt: TGCAGTGCTAGTCCCAGCGGCGGCACCGGGGAGCTGTTTTTT
j_call: TRBJ2-1; clone_size: many; v_call: TRBV5-1; d_call: .; cdr3_length: 14; cdr3_aa: CASSLANPWDEQFF; cdr3_nt: TGCGCCAGCAGCTTGGCCAACCCGTGGGATGAGCAGTTCTTC
j_call: TRBJ2-1; clone_size: .; v_call: TRBV4-3; d_call: TRBD2; cdr3_length: 18; cdr3_aa: CASSQRFTGTSDHNEQFF; cdr3_nt: TGCGCCAGCAGCCAACGATTTACCGGGACTAGCGATCACAATGAGCAGTTCTTC
j_call: TRBJ1-5; clone_size: many; v_call: TRBV12-3/TRBV12-4; d_call: TRBD1; cdr3_length: 15; cdr3_aa: CASSLRTGGDQPQHF; cdr3_nt: TGTGCCAGCAGTTTAAGGACAGGGGGCGATCAGCCCCAGCATTTT
j_call: TRBJ2-3; clone_size: .; v_call: TRBV7-9; d_call: .; cdr3_length: 14; cdr3_aa: CASSLSDRTDTQYF; cdr3_nt: TGTGCCAGCAGCTTATCTGACCGCACAGATACGCAGTATTTT
j_call: TRBJ2-3; clone_size: .; v_call: TRBV28; d_call: TRBD2; cdr3_length: 18; cdr3_aa: CASSLDGLLAGDTDTQYF; cdr3_nt: TGTGCCAGCAGTTTAGACGGTTTACTAGCGGGGGACACAGATACGCAGTATTTT
j_call: TRBJ2-5; clone_size: .; v_call: TRBV7-6; d_call: TRBD2; cdr3_length: 19; cdr3_aa: CASSYHRASGRAGGETQYF; cdr3_nt: TGTGCCAGCAGCTACCATCGGGCTAGCGGGAGGGCCGGGGGAGAGACCCAGTACTTC
j_call: TRBJ2-7; clone_size: many; v_call: TRBV12-3/TRBV12-4; d_call: TRBD1; cdr3_length: 14; cdr3_aa: CASSETGYSYEQYF; cdr3_nt: TGTGCCAGCAGCGAGACAGGGTACTCCTACGAGCAGTACTTC
j_call: TRBJ2-7; clone_size: few; v_call: TRBV28; d_call: .; cdr3_length: 12; cdr3_aa: CASQGQNYEQYF; cdr3_nt: TGTGCCAGCCAAGGACAGAACTACGAGCAGTACTTC
j_call: TRBJ2-7; clone_size: .; v_call: TRBV5-1; d_call: .; cdr3_length: 14; cdr3_aa: CASSPEGPIYEQYF; cdr3_nt: TGCGCCAGCAGCCCGGAGGGACCGATCTACGAGCAGTACTTC
j_call: TRBJ1-6; clone_size: .; v_call: TRBV2; d_call: .; cdr3_length: 15; cdr3_aa: CASSEKGFGNSPLHF; cdr3_nt: TGTGCCAGCAGTGAAAAGGGTTTCGGCAATTCACCCCTCCACTTT
j_call: TRBJ2-5; clone_size: few; v_call: TRBV12-3/TRBV12-4; d_call: .; cdr3_length: 16; cdr3_aa: CASSSTSTAYQETQYF; cdr3_nt: TGTGCCAGCAGCTCTACCTCGACTGCGTACCAAGAGACCCAGTACTTC
j_call: TRBJ2-1; clone_size: few; v_call: TRBV3-1; d_call: TRBD2; cdr3_length: 18; cdr3_aa: CASSPRGSGMGSYNEQFF; cdr3_nt: TGTGCCAGCAGCCCCCGCGGTAGCGGGATGGGTTCCTACAATGAGCAGTTCTTC
j_call: TRBJ2-3; clone_size: many; v_call: TRBV7-9; d_call: .; cdr3_length: 13; cdr3_aa: CASCAGSTDTQYF; cdr3_nt: TGTGCCAGCTGTGCGGGATCTACAGATACGCAGTATTTT
j_call: TRBJ2-2; clone_size: few; v_call: TRBV7-9; d_call: TRBD1; cdr3_length: 15; cdr3_aa: CASSFGDRGTGELFF; cdr3_nt: TGTGCCAGCAGTTTTGGGGACAGGGGCACCGGGGAGCTGTTTTTT
j_call: TRBJ2-3; clone_size: many; v_call: TRBV5-1; d_call: .; cdr3_length: 12; cdr3_aa: CASSQTDYTQYF; cdr3_nt: TGCGCCAGCAGCCAAACAGATTATACGCAGTATTTT
j_call: TRBJ1-1; clone_size: few; v_call: TRBV5-1; d_call: TRBD1; cdr3_length: 15; cdr3_aa: CASSSRTGGNTEAFF; cdr3_nt: TGCGCCAGCAGCTCCCGGACAGGGGGAAACACTGAAGCTTTCTTT
j_call: TRBJ2-3; clone_size: many; v_call: TRBV15; d_call: .; cdr3_length: 13; cdr3_aa: CATEQTGTDTQYF; cdr3_nt: TGTGCCACCGAACAGACAGGCACAGATACGCAGTATTTT
j_call: TRBJ2-7; clone_size: .; v_call: TRBV5-1; d_call: TRBD1; cdr3_length: 13; cdr3_aa: CASRDTGGHEQYF; cdr3_nt: TGCGCCAGCAGGGATACAGGGGGCCACGAGCAGTACTTC
j_call: TRBJ2-4; clone_size: .; v_call: TRBV7-9; d_call: .; cdr3_length: 13; cdr3_aa: CASRAQGGDIQYF; cdr3_nt: TGTGCCAGCAGGGCCCAGGGGGGGGACATTCAGTACTTC
j_call: TRBJ2-5; clone_size: few; v_call: TRBV6-6; d_call: TRBD1; cdr3_length: 13; cdr3_aa: CASNPTGGETQYF; cdr3_nt: TGTGCCAGCAATCCCACAGGGGGCGAGACCCAGTACTTC
j_call: TRBJ2-3; clone_size: few; v_call: TRBV6-5; d_call: .; cdr3_length: 16; cdr3_aa: CASSYSISPSTDTQYF; cdr3_nt: TGTGCCAGCAGTTACTCGATTAGCCCGAGCACAGATACGCAGTATTTT
j_call: TRBJ1-2; clone_size: few; v_call: TRBV20-1; d_call: .; cdr3_length: 12; cdr3_aa: CSAGAEGSGYTF; cdr3_nt: TGCAGTGCCGGAGCTGAGGGCAGTGGCTACACCTTC
j_call: TRBJ1-2; clone_size: .; v_call: TRBV7-9; d_call: TRBD1; cdr3_length: 15; cdr3_aa: CASSVGTGRGYGYTF; cdr3_nt: TGTGCCAGCAGCGTCGGGACAGGGAGGGGCTATGGCTACACCTTC
j_call: TRBJ2-1; clone_size: many; v_call: TRBV12-3/TRBV12-4; d_call: TRBD2; cdr3_length: 14; cdr3_aa: CASSSSGRVGEQFF; cdr3_nt: TGTGCCAGCAGTTCCAGCGGGAGAGTCGGTGAGCAGTTCTTC
j_call: TRBJ2-1; clone_size: .; v_call: TRBV2; d_call: .; cdr3_length: 13; cdr3_aa: CASSGPGVSEQFF; cdr3_nt: TGTGCCAGCAGTGGACCGGGAGTTAGTGAGCAGTTCTTC
j_call: TRBJ1-2; clone_size: .; v_call: TRBV29-1; d_call: .; cdr3_length: 14; cdr3_aa: CSVEGQALDYGYTF; cdr3_nt: TGCAGCGTTGAAGGACAGGCGCTAGACTATGGCTACACCTTC
j_call: TRBJ2-3; clone_size: .; v_call: TRBV20-1; d_call: .; cdr3_length: 10; cdr3_aa: CSLTSDTQYF; cdr3_nt: TGCAGTCTGACTTCAGATACGCAGTATTTT
j_call: TRBJ2-2; clone_size: few; v_call: TRBV2; d_call: .; cdr3_length: 11; cdr3_aa: CASQRPGELFF; cdr3_nt: TGTGCCAGCCAACGACCCGGGGAGCTGTTTTTT
j_call: TRBJ2-1; clone_size: few; v_call: TRBV7-3; d_call: .; cdr3_length: 16; cdr3_aa: CASSQRAPSPYNEQFF; cdr3_nt: TGTGCCAGCAGCCAGCGGGCCCCTTCCCCCTACAATGAGCAGTTCTTC
j_call: TRBJ2-2; clone_size: .; v_call: TRBV6-5; d_call: TRBD2; cdr3_length: 15; cdr3_aa: CASSSVAGDTGELFF; cdr3_nt: TGTGCCAGCAGTTCCGTAGCGGGAGACACCGGGGAGCTGTTTTTT
j_call: TRBJ2-3; clone_size: many; v_call: TRBV20-1; d_call: .; cdr3_length: 14; cdr3_aa: CSAKGQPGSDTQYF; cdr3_nt: TGCAGTGCTAAAGGACAGCCCGGGTCAGATACGCAGTATTTT